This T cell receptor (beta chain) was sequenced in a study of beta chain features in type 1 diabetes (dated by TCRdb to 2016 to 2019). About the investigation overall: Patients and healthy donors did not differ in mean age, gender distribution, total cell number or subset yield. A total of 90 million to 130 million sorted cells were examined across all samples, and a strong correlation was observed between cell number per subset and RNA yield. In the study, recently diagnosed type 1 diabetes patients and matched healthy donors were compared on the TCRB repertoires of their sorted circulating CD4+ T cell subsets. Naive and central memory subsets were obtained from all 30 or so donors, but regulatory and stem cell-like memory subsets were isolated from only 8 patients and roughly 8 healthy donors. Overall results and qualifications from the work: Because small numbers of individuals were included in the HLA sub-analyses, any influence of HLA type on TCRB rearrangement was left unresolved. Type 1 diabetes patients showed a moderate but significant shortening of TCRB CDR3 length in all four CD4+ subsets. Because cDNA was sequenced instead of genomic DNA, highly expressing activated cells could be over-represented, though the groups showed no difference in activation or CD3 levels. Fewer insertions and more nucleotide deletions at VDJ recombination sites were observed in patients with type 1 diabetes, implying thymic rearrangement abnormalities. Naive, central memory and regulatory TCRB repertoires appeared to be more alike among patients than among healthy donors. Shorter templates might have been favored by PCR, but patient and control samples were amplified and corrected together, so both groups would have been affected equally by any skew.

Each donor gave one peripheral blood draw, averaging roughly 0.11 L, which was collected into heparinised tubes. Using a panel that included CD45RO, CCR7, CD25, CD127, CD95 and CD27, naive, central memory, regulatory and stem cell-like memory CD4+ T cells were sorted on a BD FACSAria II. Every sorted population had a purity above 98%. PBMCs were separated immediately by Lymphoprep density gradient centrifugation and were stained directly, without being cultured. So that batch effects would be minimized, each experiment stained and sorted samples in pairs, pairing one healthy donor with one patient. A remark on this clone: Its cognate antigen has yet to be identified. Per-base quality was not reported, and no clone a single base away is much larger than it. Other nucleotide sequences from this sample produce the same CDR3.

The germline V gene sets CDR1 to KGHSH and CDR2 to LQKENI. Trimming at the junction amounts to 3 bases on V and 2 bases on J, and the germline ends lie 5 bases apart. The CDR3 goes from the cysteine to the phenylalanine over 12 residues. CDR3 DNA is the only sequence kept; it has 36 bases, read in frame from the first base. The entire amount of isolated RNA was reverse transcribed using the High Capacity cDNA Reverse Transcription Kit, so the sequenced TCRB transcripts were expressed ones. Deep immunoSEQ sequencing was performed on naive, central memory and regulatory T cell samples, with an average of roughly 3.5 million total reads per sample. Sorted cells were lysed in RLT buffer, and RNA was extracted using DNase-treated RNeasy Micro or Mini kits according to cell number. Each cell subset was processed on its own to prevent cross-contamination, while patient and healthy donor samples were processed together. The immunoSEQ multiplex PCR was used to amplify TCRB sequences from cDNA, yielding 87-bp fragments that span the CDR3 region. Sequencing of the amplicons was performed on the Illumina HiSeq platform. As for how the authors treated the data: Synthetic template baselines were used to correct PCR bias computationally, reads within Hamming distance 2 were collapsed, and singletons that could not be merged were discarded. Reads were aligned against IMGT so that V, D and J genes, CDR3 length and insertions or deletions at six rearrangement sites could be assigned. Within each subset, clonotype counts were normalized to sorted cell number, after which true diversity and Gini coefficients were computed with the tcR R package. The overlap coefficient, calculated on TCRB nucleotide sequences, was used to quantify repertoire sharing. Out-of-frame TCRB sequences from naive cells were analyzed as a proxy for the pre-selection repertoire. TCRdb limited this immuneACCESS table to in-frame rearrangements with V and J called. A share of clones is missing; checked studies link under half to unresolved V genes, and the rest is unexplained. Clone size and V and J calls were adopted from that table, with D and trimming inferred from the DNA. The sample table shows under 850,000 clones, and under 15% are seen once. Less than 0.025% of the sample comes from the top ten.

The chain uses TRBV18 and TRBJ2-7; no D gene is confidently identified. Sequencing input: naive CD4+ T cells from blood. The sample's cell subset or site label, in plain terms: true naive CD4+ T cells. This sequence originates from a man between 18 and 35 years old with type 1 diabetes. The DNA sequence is TGTGCCAGCTCACCCAGCACCTACGAGCAGTACTTC. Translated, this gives CASSPSTYEQYF.